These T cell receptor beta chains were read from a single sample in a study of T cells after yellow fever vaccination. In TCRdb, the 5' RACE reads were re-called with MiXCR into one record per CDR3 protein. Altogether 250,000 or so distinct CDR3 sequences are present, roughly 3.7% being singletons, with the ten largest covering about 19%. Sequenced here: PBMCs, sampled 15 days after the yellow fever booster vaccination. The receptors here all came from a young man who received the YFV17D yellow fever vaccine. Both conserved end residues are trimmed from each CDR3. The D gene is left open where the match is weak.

cdr3_aa: ASSSDMGLKIYEQF
cdr3_length: 14
d_call: .
v_call: TRBV5-5

cdr3_aa: ASSSRDRKTGAQY
cdr3_length: 13
d_call: TRBD1
v_call: TRBV7-2

cdr3_aa: ASSADRVENTEAF
cdr3_length: 13
d_call: TRBD1
v_call: TRBV7-3

cdr3_aa: ASSGQLGNYEQY
cdr3_length: 12
d_call: .
v_call: TRBV10-1

cdr3_aa: ASSGSGGGSGELF
cdr3_length: 13
d_call: .
v_call: TRBV7-3

cdr3_aa: ASRPRGGQGFNEQF
cdr3_length: 14
d_call: TRBD1
v_call: TRBV6-2/TRBV6-3

cdr3_aa: ASSQGDRSTDTQY
cdr3_length: 13
d_call: TRBD1
v_call: TRBV3-1

cdr3_aa: ATSGTSGGTGTGELF
cdr3_length: 15
d_call: TRBD2
v_call: TRBV24-1

cdr3_aa: ASSPGGAYEQY
cdr3_length: 11
d_call: .
v_call: TRBV3-1

cdr3_aa: ATSTNFEQF
cdr3_length: 9
d_call: .
v_call: TRBV15

cdr3_aa: ASSIRDNTDTQY
cdr3_length: 12
d_call: .
v_call: TRBV5-1

cdr3_aa: ASSRSGQANTEAL
cdr3_length: 13
d_call: TRBD1
v_call: TRBV18

cdr3_aa: ASSPLGHMNTEAF
cdr3_length: 13
d_call: .
v_call: TRBV14

cdr3_aa: ASSRANTEAF
cdr3_length: 10
d_call: .
v_call: TRBV6-5

cdr3_aa: ASSYNPEVAYNEQF
cdr3_length: 14
d_call: .
v_call: TRBV6-5

cdr3_aa: ASRRNTGSGELF
cdr3_length: 12
d_call: .
v_call: TRBV14

cdr3_aa: ASSSWDTQY
cdr3_length: 9
d_call: .
v_call: TRBV6-2/TRBV6-3

cdr3_aa: ASSSLVDTQY
cdr3_length: 10
d_call: .
v_call: TRBV6-2/TRBV6-3

cdr3_aa: ASSLVQWVSYEQY
cdr3_length: 13
d_call: .
v_call: TRBV7-2

cdr3_aa: ASSYGAQAHEKLF
cdr3_length: 13
d_call: .
v_call: TRBV6-6

cdr3_aa: SAIQGQGGQPQH
cdr3_length: 12
d_call: TRBD1
v_call: TRBV20-1

cdr3_aa: AVGTDLSGANVLT
cdr3_length: 13
d_call: TRBD1
v_call: TRBV10-3

cdr3_aa: ASSLATAEMNTEAF
cdr3_length: 14
d_call: .
v_call: TRBV5-1

cdr3_aa: ASSRGGTETQY
cdr3_length: 11
d_call: TRBD2
v_call: TRBV14

cdr3_aa: ASSLEGRETQY
cdr3_length: 11
d_call: .
v_call: TRBV7-9

cdr3_aa: ASSQPGFSYNEQF
cdr3_length: 13
d_call: .
v_call: TRBV4-2

cdr3_aa: ASSSRRDFQETQY
cdr3_length: 13
d_call: .
v_call: TRBV7-2

cdr3_aa: SVERGGETQY
cdr3_length: 10
d_call: .
v_call: TRBV29-1

cdr3_aa: ASSFSGGGDNEQF
cdr3_length: 13
d_call: TRBD2
v_call: TRBV7-2

cdr3_aa: AIKGAGQETQY
cdr3_length: 11
d_call: TRBD1
v_call: TRBV10-3

cdr3_aa: ASSRTGTRVTQY
cdr3_length: 12
d_call: TRBD2
v_call: TRBV13

cdr3_aa: ASSDGQGFNTIY
cdr3_length: 12
d_call: TRBD1
v_call: TRBV7-9

cdr3_aa: ASSPPGQVSQGYT
cdr3_length: 13
d_call: TRBD1
v_call: TRBV7-9